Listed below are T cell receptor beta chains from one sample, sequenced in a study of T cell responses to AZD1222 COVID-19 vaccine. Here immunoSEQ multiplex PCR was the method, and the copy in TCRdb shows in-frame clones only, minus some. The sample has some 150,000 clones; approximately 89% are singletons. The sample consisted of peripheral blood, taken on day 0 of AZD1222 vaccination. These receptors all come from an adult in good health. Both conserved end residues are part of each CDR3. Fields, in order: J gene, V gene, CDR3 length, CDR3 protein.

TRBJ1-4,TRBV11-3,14,CASSPEFANEKLFF
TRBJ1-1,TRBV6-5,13,CASRTSGGTEAFF
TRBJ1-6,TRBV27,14,CASSFGQMNSPLHF
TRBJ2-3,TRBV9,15,CASSTRTGGTDTQYF
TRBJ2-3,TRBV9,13,CASSPPSQDTQYF
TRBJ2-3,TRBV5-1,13,CASSPGTTDTQYF
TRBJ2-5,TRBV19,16,CASSSSSGRAQETQYF
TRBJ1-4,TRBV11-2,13,CASSLWGREKLFF
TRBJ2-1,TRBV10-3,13,CAIRDDSYNEQFF
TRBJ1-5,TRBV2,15,CASSERDARNQPQHF
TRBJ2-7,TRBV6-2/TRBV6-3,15,CASSPSGKGSYEQYF
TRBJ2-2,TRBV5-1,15,CASNLAGANTGELFF
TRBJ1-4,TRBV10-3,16,CAISYDRTPTNEKLFF
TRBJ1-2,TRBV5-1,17,CASSLGQGFTFNYGYTF
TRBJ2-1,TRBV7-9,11,CASSLSHEQFF
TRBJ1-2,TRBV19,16,CASSKHTGLLDYGYTF
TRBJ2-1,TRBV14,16,CASSQDRTGTYNEQFF
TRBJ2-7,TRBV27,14,CASRLAGKSYEQYF
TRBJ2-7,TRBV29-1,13,CSVLPGVIGEQYF
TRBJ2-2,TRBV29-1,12,CSALQGTGELFF
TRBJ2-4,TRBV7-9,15,CASSFSEETKNIQYF
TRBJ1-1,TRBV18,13,CASSPGPAGGAFF
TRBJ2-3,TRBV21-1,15,CASSKGLAGDDTQYF
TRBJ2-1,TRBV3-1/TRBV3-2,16,CASSQERGKKYNEQFF
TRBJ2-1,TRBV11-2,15,CASTRAGQINNEQFF
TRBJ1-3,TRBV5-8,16,CASSLEVGNPGNTIYF
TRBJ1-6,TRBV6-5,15,CASRPPGTGVAPLHF
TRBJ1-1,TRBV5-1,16,CASSLVPGQGGGEAFF
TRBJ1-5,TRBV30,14,CAWSVRSGLQAQHF
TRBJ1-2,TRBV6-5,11,CASKQNYGYTF
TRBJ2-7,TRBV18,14,CASSLAGDGNEQYF
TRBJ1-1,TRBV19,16,CASSARRTGFDTEAFF
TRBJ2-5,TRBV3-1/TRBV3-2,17,CASRGPRALLRTETQYF
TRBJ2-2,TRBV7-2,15,CASSLDAGVGGELFF
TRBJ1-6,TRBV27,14,CASSFVRVDSPLHF
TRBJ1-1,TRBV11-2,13,CASSLGGSRKAFF
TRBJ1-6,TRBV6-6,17,CASSPRGGSSYNSPLHF
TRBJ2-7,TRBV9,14,CASSVSGSGYEQYF
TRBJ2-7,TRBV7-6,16,CASSFNSGASRYEQYF
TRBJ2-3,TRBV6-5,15,CASSYSGGEGDTQYF
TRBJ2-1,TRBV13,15,CASSLLAYSYNEQFF
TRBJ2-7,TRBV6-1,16,CASSAILAGGSGEQYF
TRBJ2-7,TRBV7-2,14,CASSPDTLVYEQYF
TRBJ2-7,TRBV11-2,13,CASSLRAGYEQYF
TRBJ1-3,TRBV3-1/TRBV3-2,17,CASSQAGSARAGNTIYF
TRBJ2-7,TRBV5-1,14,CASSPGQGSYEQYF
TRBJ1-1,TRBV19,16,CASSISRTGARSEAFF
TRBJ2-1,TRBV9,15,CASSPRDTTYNEQFF
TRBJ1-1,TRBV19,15,CASRTPQGRYTEAFF
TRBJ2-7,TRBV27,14,CASGYRGAIYEQYF
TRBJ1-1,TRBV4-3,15,CASSRITGSGTEAFF
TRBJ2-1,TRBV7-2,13,CASSLGGGGPLVF
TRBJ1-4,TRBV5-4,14,CASSQGQGNEKLFF
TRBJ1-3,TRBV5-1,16,CASSTGQATSGNTIYF
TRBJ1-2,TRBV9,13,CASSVSGRLGYTF
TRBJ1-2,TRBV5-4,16,CASSRDRGQVRYGYTF